This TCR beta chain was documented in a study of T cells after yellow fever vaccination. Study-level points and caveats: A small proportion of clonotypes was detected in both the CD4 and CD8 compartments. Weaker, the secondary response peaked sooner, at day 5 versus 15.

5'RACE template switching produced TCR cDNA carrying a universal primer site and UMIs. MiXCR was run by TCRdb on the 5' RACE reads, yielding one entry per CDR3 protein. The table lists around 600,000 distinct CDR3 sequences, approximately 13% of them singletons. Germline V gene data show CDR1 as MNHEY and CDR2 as SVGAGI. The V end was cut by 4 bases, the J end by 4 bases, with 19 bases between. This CDR3 has 16 amino acids. For this clonotype: Its antigen remains unknown.

This sequence joins TRBV6-5 and TRBJ2-5; D might be TRBD1 (7 bases). The starting material was PBMCs, obtained on the day of the yellow fever booster vaccination. The sequence was collected from a man younger than 40 who received the YFV17D yellow fever vaccine. CDR3: CASSWGAGGGGETQYF. CDR3 nucleotides: TGTGCCAGCAGTTGGGGGGCAGGGGGAGGCGGAGAGACCCAGTACTTC.